This record covers a single T cell receptor beta chain. This sample was taken from a study of shared clonotypes between healthy human individuals. CD4+ cells underwent separation, giving CD45RA+ naive and CD45RA-negative memory subsets. The repertoire was sequenced with immunoSEQ multiplex PCR; TCRdb's copy has only in-frame clones and lacks some. This table has roughly 520,000 clones, more than 95% appearing once. The origin of this receptor is a woman aged 25 to 39 in good health. The sequenced sample was naive CD4+ T cells sorted from blood. Subset indicated: CD45RA+ positively selected.

The DNA for the CDR3 is TGTGCCAGCAGCTCGGGACAGGGGTTCTATGGCTACACCTTC. Translating it yields CASSSGQGFYGYTF. J is TRBJ1-2 and V is TRBV28; 10 bases agree with TRBD1. The germline V gene encodes CDR1 MDHEN and CDR2 SYDVKM. The CDR3 is 14 residues long. With V trimmed by 6 bases and J by 4 bases, 5 bases remained unmatched.